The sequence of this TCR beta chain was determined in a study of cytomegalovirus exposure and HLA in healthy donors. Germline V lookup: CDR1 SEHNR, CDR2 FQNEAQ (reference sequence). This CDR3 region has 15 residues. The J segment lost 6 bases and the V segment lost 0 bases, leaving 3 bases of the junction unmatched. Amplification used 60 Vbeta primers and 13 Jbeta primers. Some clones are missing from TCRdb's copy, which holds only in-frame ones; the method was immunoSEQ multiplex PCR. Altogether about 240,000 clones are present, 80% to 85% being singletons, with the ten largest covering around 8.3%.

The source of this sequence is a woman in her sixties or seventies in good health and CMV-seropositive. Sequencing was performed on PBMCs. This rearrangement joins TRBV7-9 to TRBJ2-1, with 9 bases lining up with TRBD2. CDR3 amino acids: CASSLASGSVNEQFF. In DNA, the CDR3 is TGTGCCAGCAGCTTAGCTAGCGGGAGTGTCAATGAGCAGTTCTTC.